One sample yielded the 32 T cell receptor beta chains listed below, sequenced in a study of molecular identifiers for immune sequencing clone quantification. A single record per CDR3 protein comes from TCRdb applying MiXCR to the PCR reads. The sample lists about 640,000 distinct CDR3 sequences; 20% were seen once. Sequenced input: naive CD8+ T cells from blood, with Jurkat cell RNA spiked in. Subset meaning: FACS-sorted CD8+CD4-CCR7+CD45RA+ naive T cells. The receptors were gathered from a human donor in good health. Some libraries in this study had Jurkat cell RNA spiked in.

In its sample, this clonotype was seen a few times. This chain joins TRBV2 and TRBJ1-1, with 7 bases that match TRBD1. Trimming took 5 bases from V and 4 from J; bases not matched to a gene: 7. The CDR3 loop spans 14 amino acids. Germline V gene lookup returns CDR1 SNHLY and CDR2 FYNNEI. CDR3 residues: CASSTHRGSTEAFF. The CDR3 DNA reads TGTGCCAGCAGTACCCACAGGGGTAGCACTGAAGCTTTCTTT. Full variable domain (outside the CDR3, taken from reference TRBV2 and TRBJ1-1): EPEVTQTPSHQVTQMGQEVILRCVPISNHLYFYWYRQILGQKVEFLVSFYNNEISEKSEIFDDQFSVERPDGSNFTLKIRSTKLEDSAMYFCASSTHRGSTEAFFGQGTRLTVV.

Only a few counts were recorded for this clonotype. The chain carries TRBV9 and TRBJ2-7; 8 bases match TRBD2. Germline trimming cut 0 bases from V and 2 bases from J; bases unmatched to any gene: 4. The CDR3 extends over 15 amino acids. Germline CDR1 reads SGDLS; CDR2 reads YYNGEE. The CDR3 sequence: CASSVGVSGAYEQYF. CDR3 coding DNA: TGTGCCAGCAGCGTAGGGGTTAGCGGGGCCTACGAGCAGTACTTC.

There are many counts of this clonotype. The J gene is TRBJ1-1, the V gene TRBV12-3 or TRBV12-4; TRBD1 might be the D (6 bases). V dropped 5 bases and J dropped 3 bases, with 16 bases sitting between them. The CDR3 contains 15 residues. The CDR3 loop reads CASSAYGGGDTEAFF. The CDR3 DNA reads as TGTGCCAGCAGTGCATATGGGGGCGGGGACACTGAAGCTTTCTTT.

This clonotype has at least ten counts. The rearrangement uses TRBV4-2 and TRBJ1-4; tentative D call: TRBD1 (6 bases). The V and J ends lost 0 bases and 4 bases respectively, with 9 bases between them. CDR1 and CDR2 (germline): LGHNA, YNFKEQ. The CDR3 length is 15 residues. CDR3 sequence reads: CASSQEDSLNEKLFF. The DNA of the CDR3 is TGTGCCAGCAGCCAAGAGGACAGCCTTAATGAAAAACTGTTTTTT.

In this sample, this clonotype turned up many times. The chain uses TRBV19 and TRBJ1-5; unclear D gene. Looked up from germline, CDR1 is LNHDA and CDR2 is SQIVND (reference sequence). V was cut by 5 bases and J by 3 bases, with 11 bases left in between. The CDR3 runs 14 residues. In nucleotides, the CDR3 is TGTGCCAGTAGTTTGACCGTCAACAATCAGCCCCAGCATTTT. Amino acids: CASSLTVNNQPQHF.

At least ten counts were recorded for this clonotype. The rearrangement links TRBV7-9 to TRBJ2-3; TRBD2 matches 14 bases. The CDR3 totals 16 residues. V shed 4 bases and J 7 bases; nucleotides not matched to a gene: 7. Per germline, CDR1 SEHNR and CDR2 FQNEAQ (reference sequence). The CDR3 loop is CASSSGLAGVENTQYF. DNA of the CDR3: TGTGCCAGCAGCTCGGGACTAGCGGGAGTCGAAAATACGCAGTATTTT. Filled out from reference TRBV7-9 and TRBJ2-3, the complete variable domain reads DTGVSQNPRHKITKRGQNVTFRCDPISEHNRLYWYRQTLGQGPEFLTYFQNEAQLEKSRLLSDRFSAERPKGSFSTLEIQRTEQGDSAMYLCASSSGLAGVENTQYFGPGTRLTVL.

This clonotype was seen ten or more times. The rearrangement links TRBV12-3 or TRBV12-4 to TRBJ2-5; 12 nucleotides agree with TRBD2. The CDR3 is 15 residues long. The trim removed 5 bases at V and 5 bases at J, leaving 6 bases unmatched. CDR3 nucleotides: TGTGCCAGCAGTCCGACTAGCGGGAGTTCGGAGACCCAGTACTTC. Translating it yields CASSPTSGSSETQYF.

This clonotype was counted ten times or more. A read error may produce the germline difference seen at one junction end. The rearrangement uses TRBV5-4 and TRBJ2-7; 7 bases align to TRBD1. The CDR3 extends over 11 amino acids. Germline V gene lookup returns CDR1 SGHNT and CDR2 YYREEE (reference sequence). In DNA, the CDR3 is TGTGCCAGCAGCTCCGACAGGGATACGGACTTC. Residues: CASSSDRDTDF. Full variable domain (outside the CDR3, taken from reference TRBV5-4 and TRBJ2-7): ETGVTQSPTHLIKTRGQQVTLRCSSQSGHNTVSWYQQALGQGPQFIFQYYREEENGRGNFPPRFSGLQFPNYSSELNVNALELDDSALYLCASSSDRDTDFGPGTRLTVT.

This chain connects TRBV12-3 or TRBV12-4 to TRBJ2-2; 7 bases agree with TRBD2. V lost 4 bases and J lost 7; bases outside the gene matches: 12. CDR3 length: 16 amino acids. CDR3 DNA sequence: TGTGCCAGCAGTTCTATTGGGCGGGAGATAAACGGGGAGCTGTTTTTT. Protein product: CASSSIGREINGELFF.

This clonotype was found many times. V usage is TRBV28 and J usage is TRBJ2-2; tentative D call: TRBD2 (5 bases). The length of the CDR3 is 13 residues. In germline, CDR1 is MDHEN, CDR2 SYDVKM. V was cut by 6 bases and J by 4 bases, with 9 bases left in between. CDR3 sequence reads: CASSGGLTGELFF. The CDR3 DNA is TGTGCCAGCAGCGGAGGACTCACCGGGGAGCTGTTTTTT.

This clonotype was seen a handful of times. Written as DNA, the CDR3 is TGTGCCAGCAGCAGGACAGGGTCGGCAAACACCATATATTTT. Amino acid sequence: CASSRTGSANTIYF. This sequence joins TRBV9 and TRBJ1-3, with 8 nucleotides matching TRBD1. The CDR3 runs to 14 residues. CDR1 is SGDLS and CDR2 is YYNGEE in the germline V gene. With V trimmed by 4 bases and J by 6 bases, 6 bases remained unmatched.

This clonotype was seen many times. The rearrangement uses TRBV20-1 and TRBJ1-5; D not resolved. V dropped 0 bases and J dropped 0 bases, with 9 bases sitting between them. This CDR3 comprises 15 residues. CDR1 and CDR2 (germline): DFQATT, SNEGSKA (reference sequence). The DNA for the CDR3 is TGCAGTGCTAGAGACGTGGCAGCTAGCAATCAGCCCCAGCATTTT. It encodes CSARDVAASNQPQHF.

This clonotype was seen at least ten times. V gene TRBV9 combines with J gene TRBJ2-2; 8 bases match TRBD2. The V gene's germline CDR1 is SGDLS and CDR2 YYNGEE. V lost 7 bases to trimming and J lost 1 base; unmatched junction nucleotides: 15. The CDR3 covers 18 residues. The DNA for the CDR3 is TGTGCCAGCTCTAAATGGGCGAGCGGGAGTAGGAACACCGGGGAGCTGTTTTTT. It translates to CASSKWASGSRNTGELFF.

Many counts were recorded for this clonotype. This chain uses TRBV28 with TRBJ1-4; D is ambiguous. Trimming removed 6 bases from V and 8 bases from J, with 16 bases in between. CDR1 MDHEN and CDR2 SYDVKM come from the germline V gene. CDR3 length: 14 residues. This CDR3 reads CASSTGRAREKLFF. As DNA, the CDR3 is TGTGCCAGCAGCACCGGGAGGGCCCGGGAAAAACTGTTTTTT. Full variable domain (outside the CDR3, taken from reference TRBV28 and TRBJ1-4): DVKVTQSSRYLVKRTGEKVFLECVQDMDHENMFWYRQDPGLGLRLIYFSYDVKMKEKGDIPEGYSVSREKKERFSLILESASTNQTSMYLCASSTGRAREKLFFGSGTQLSVL.

This clonotype was seen repeatedly, ten times or more. This sequence joins TRBV29-1 and TRBJ2-1, with TRBD1 matching 8 bases. J gave up 9 bases and V 7 bases, and 8 bases lay outside the gene matches. From germline, CDR1 is SQVTM and CDR2 ANQGSEA. The CDR3 sequence is 12 residues long. This CDR3 reads CSARQGSGEQFF. CDR3 nucleotide sequence: TGCAGCGCACGACAGGGGTCGGGTGAGCAGTTCTTC.

Ten or more counts support this clonotype. This chain links TRBV12-3 or TRBV12-4 with TRBJ1-5; 8 bases match TRBD1. With 7 bases clipped from V and 7 bases from J, the junction kept 21 bases outside the gene matches. The length of the CDR3 is 18 residues. This chain's CDR3 is CASTLETGATTRLQPQHF. The CDR3 DNA reads as TGTGCCAGCACCTTGGAGACAGGGGCAACTACTCGACTACAGCCCCAGCATTTT.

This clonotype has at least ten counts. V usage is TRBV28 and J usage is TRBJ2-7, with a weak D call TRBD2 (6 bases). The length of the CDR3 is 15 residues. The V and J ends lost 1 base and 0 bases respectively, with 10 bases between them. Germline lookup yields CDR1 MDHEN and CDR2 SYDVKM. The chain's CDR3 is CASSLLGLSSYEQYF. Here the CDR3 DNA reads TGTGCCAGCAGTTTATTGGGACTTAGCTCCTACGAGCAGTACTTC.

This clonotype was counted ten times or more. The chain carries TRBV7-8 and TRBJ1-1; D ambiguous. Looked up from germline, CDR1 is SGHVS and CDR2 is FQNEAQ. This CDR3 comprises 17 residues. The V end was cut by 5 bases, the J end by 4 bases, with 23 bases between. The CDR3 coding sequence is TGTGCCAGCAGCACGGCCCCCGGCAACAACAGAGTCACTGAAGCTTTCTTT. Its translation: CASSTAPGNNRVTEAFF. Together with reference TRBV7-8 and TRBJ1-1, the CDR3 gives the full variable domain: GAGVSQSPRYKVAKRGQDVALRCDPISGHVSLFWYQQALGQGPEFLTYFQNEAQLDKSGLPSDRFFAERPEGSVSTLKIQRTQQEDSAVYLCASSTAPGNNRVTEAFFGQGTRLTVV.

Turning to this clonotype: Possible read error: a much larger clone is one base away. The chain carries TRBV27 and TRBJ2-4; 9 nucleotides line up with TRBD2. Germline CDR1 is MNHEY and CDR2 is SMNVEV (reference sequence). The CDR3 is 15 residues long. The CDR3 loop reads CASSTTSGYKNIRYF. The CDR3 DNA reads as TGTGCCAGCAGCACGACTAGCGGATACAAAAACATTCGGTACTTC.

This chain uses TRBV19 with TRBJ1-6; D unresolved. CDR1 is LNHDA and CDR2 is SQIVND in the germline V gene (reference sequence). Between the trimmed V and J ends, which lost 3 bases and 9 bases, there was a span of 15 bases. The CDR3 extends over 15 amino acids. CDR3 sequence reads: CASSMYNQVTSPLHF. The CDR3 DNA is TGTGCCAGTAGTATGTACAACCAGGTAACTTCACCCCTCCACTTT.

V gene TRBV29-1 combines with J gene TRBJ2-1; tentatively, D is TRBD1 (5 bases). Germline V gene sequence: CDR1 SQVTM, CDR2 ANQGSEA. Between the trimmed V and J ends, which lost 3 bases and 1 base, there was a span of 7 bases. The CDR3 consists of 13 residues. The CDR3 here is CSVDRVSYNEQFF. The CDR3, as DNA: TGCAGCGTTGACAGGGTTTCCTACAATGAGCAGTTCTTC.

Concerning this clonotype: This may stem from a read error, because a much larger clone lies one nucleotide away. This chain connects TRBV7-6 to TRBJ2-3, with D tentatively TRBD2 (6 bases). CDR1 is SGHVS and CDR2 is FNYEAQ in the germline V gene. V gave up 5 bases and J gave up 4 bases, with 16 bases separating them. This CDR3 contains 15 residues. The DNA for the CDR3 is TGTGCCAGCAGCCTGTTGGGGGGTTTCCCAGATACGCAGTATTTT. Its protein product is CASSLLGGFPDTQYF.

J is TRBJ2-3 and V is TRBV15; a possible D gene is TRBD2 (5 bases). The germline V gene encodes CDR1 LNHNV and CDR2 YYDKDF (reference sequence). V lost 3 bases and J lost 6, with 16 bases in between. The CDR3 totals 15 residues. CDR3 DNA: TGTGCCACCAGCAGTAGTCCTGCCGGGGTGGATACGCAGTATTTT. Protein: CATSSSPAGVDTQYF.

This clonotype came up a few times. The chain combines TRBV19 with TRBJ2-7, with 10 bases that match TRBD1. The germline gives CDR1 LNHDA, CDR2 SQIVND (reference sequence). Germline trimming cut 4 bases from V and 0 bases from J; bases unmatched to any gene: 6. CDR3 length equals 16 residues. This chain's CDR3 is CASSSPDRGPSYEQYF. CDR3 nucleotide sequence: TGTGCCAGTAGTAGCCCCGACAGGGGGCCCTCCTACGAGCAGTACTTC.

This clonotype was counted many times. Here the CDR3 reads CASRSSVHEQYF. The CDR3 nucleotides are TGTGCCAGCAGGTCATCGGTACACGAGCAGTACTTC. The chain combines TRBV7-2 with TRBJ2-7, with D uncertain. Trimming left V 6 bases short and J 5 bases short, with 11 bases between. CDR1 SGHTA and CDR2 FQGNSA come from the germline V gene. The CDR3 covers 12 residues.

The chain combines TRBV27 with TRBJ1-5; D not resolved. The V end lost 5 bases, the J end lost 6 bases, and 23 bases lay between the germline ends. The CDR3 contains 17 residues. The germline V gene has CDR1 MNHEY and CDR2 SMNVEV (reference sequence). CDR3 nucleotides: TGTGCCAGCAGTCCTTTCTGGGGTGGTGTTTATAGTCAGCCCCAGCATTTT. This gives the protein CASSPFWGGVYSQPQHF.

The table lists this clonotype with many counts. The V call is TRBV7-9, the J call TRBJ2-7, with unresolved D. Germline values: CDR1 SEHNR, CDR2 FQNEAQ (reference sequence). This CDR3 region has 15 residues. The germline V and J ends were trimmed by 0 bases and 3 bases, with 12 bases remaining between them. The CDR3 is CASSLAGHSDYEQYF. As DNA, the CDR3 is TGTGCCAGCAGCTTAGCCGGTCACAGTGACTACGAGCAGTACTTC.

A note on this clonotype: This may be a read error, as it is one base from a much larger clone. The chain uses TRBV30 and TRBJ2-1, with TRBD1 matching over 10 bases. The germline V gene has CDR1 GTSNPN and CDR2 SVGIG (reference sequence). The CDR3 extends over 11 amino acids. The CDR3 coding sequence is TGTGCCTGGGGTGAGGGACAGGGGAAGGCCTTC. Translated: CAWGEGQGKAF. Variable domain in full (rest from reference TRBV30 and TRBJ2-1): SQTIHQWPATLVQPVGSPLSLECTVEGTSNPNLYWYRQAAGRGLQLLFYSVGIGQISSEVPQNLSASRPQDRQFILSSKKLLLSDSGFYLCAWGEGQGKAFGPGTRLTVL.

This clonotype was detected many times. V is TRBV29-1 and J is TRBJ1-2, with D possibly being TRBD1 (5 bases). This CDR3 spans 16 amino acids. Germline V gene sequence: CDR1 SQVTM, CDR2 ANQGSEA. V was pared by 2 bases and J by 3 bases, with 19 bases between. This CDR3 is CSVELGVQRTHYGYTF. The CDR3 region has the DNA TGCAGCGTTGAATTAGGGGTTCAAAGGACGCACTATGGCTACACCTTC.

The chain combines TRBV29-1 with TRBJ1-1; D ambiguous. CDR1 is SQVTM and CDR2 is ANQGSEA in the germline V gene. V was clipped by 2 bases and J by 1 base, with 11 bases between them. The CDR3 is 14 residues long. CDR3 region: CSVEFGTGNTEAFF. Written as DNA, the CDR3 is TGCAGCGTTGAATTCGGCACCGGGAACACTGAAGCTTTCTTT. Looking up the rest from reference TRBV29-1 and TRBJ1-1 gives the full variable domain: SAVISQKPSRDICQRGTSLTIQCQVDSQVTMMFWYRQQPGQSLTLIATANQGSEATYESGFVIDKFPISRPNLTFSTLTVSNMSPEDSSIYLCSVEFGTGNTEAFFGQGTRLTVV.

This clonotype was counted only a few times. The chain combines TRBV12-5 with TRBJ2-2, with TRBD2 identical over 9 bases. The CDR3 is 16 amino acids. From germline, CDR1 is LGHNT and CDR2 FRNRAP. V lost 5 bases and J lost 4; bases outside the gene matches: 8. In DNA, the CDR3 is TGTGCTAGTGGTCCCCTAGCGGGGCTCGGCACCGGGGAGCTGTTTTTT. Its translation is CASGPLAGLGTGELFF. The whole variable domain, filled in from reference TRBV12-5 and TRBJ2-2, reads DARVTQTPRHKVTEMGQEVTMRCQPILGHNTVFWYRQTMMQGLELLAYFRNRAPLDDSGMPKDRFSAEMPDATLATLKIQPSEPRDSAVYFCASGPLAGLGTGELFFGEGSRLTVL.

This clonotype came up many times. This chain uses TRBV29-1 with TRBJ2-3; D remains ambiguous. The CDR3 runs to 13 residues. Trimming took off 5 bases at V and 0 bases at J, with 9 bases between the two ends. Germline CDR1 is SQVTM and CDR2 is ANQGSEA. CDR3 sequence (DNA): TGCAGCGTTTCCACAAAAAGCACAGATACGCAGTATTTT. Translation gives CSVSTKSTDTQYF.